Listed here are 28 T cell receptor beta chains from one sample, sequenced in a study of cytomegalovirus exposure and HLA in healthy donors (TCRdb year 2017). To prepare the library, the immunoSEQ multiplex PCR assay was applied. For the multiplex PCR, a mixture combining 60 forward primers for TCR Vbeta segments and 13 reverse primers for TCR Jbeta segments was used. In its TCRdb copy, this immuneACCESS table keeps in-frame sequences only and misses some clones. Where compared with another copy, unresolved V genes explain less than half of these, and the others have no known cause. The table for this sample lists over 100,000 clones; around 70% of them were counted only once. The ten largest make up under 6.5% of the sample. Sequences were obtained from PBMCs. Receptors were obtained from a woman between 65 and 79 years old in good health and CMV-seropositive.

The V gene is TRBV6-6, the J gene TRBJ2-7; a weak D match, TRBD1 (5 bases). Trimming removed 7 bases at V and 0 bases at J, with 13 bases between. The CDR3 totals 14 residues. CDR1 is MNHNY, CDR2 SVGAGI, per germline (reference sequence). The CDR3 DNA reads as TGTGCCAGCATCAAAACAGGTAGCTCCTACGAGCAGTACTTC. This translates into CASIKTGSSYEQYF.

The V call is TRBV5-1, the J call TRBJ2-6; 8 bases align to TRBD1. This CDR3 has 18 amino acids. With 4 bases clipped from V and 0 bases from J, the junction kept 9 bases outside the gene matches. Germline CDR1 is SGHRS and CDR2 is YFSETQ. The DNA of the CDR3 is TGCGCCAGCAGCCCAGGGGGCGCGACTAACTCTGGGGCCAACGTCCTGACTTTC. This gives the protein CASSPGGATNSGANVLTF.

The chain combines TRBV4-2 with TRBJ2-3, with TRBD2 matching 13 bases. Germline CDR1 LGHNA, CDR2 YNFKEQ. The CDR3 runs to 16 residues. The ends lost 5 bases at V and 6 bases at J; junction bases unmatched: 8. CDR3 bases: TGTGCCAGCAGCGGGCGACTAGCGGGGGGAGGGGATACGCAGTATTTT. Amino acids: CASSGRLAGGGDTQYF.

V gene TRBV10-3 combines with J gene TRBJ2-5; D perhaps matches TRBD1 (6 bases). CDR1 ENHRY and CDR2 SYGVKD come from the germline V gene. The CDR3 is made up of 16 amino acids. The V and J ends lost 0 bases and 3 bases respectively, with 14 bases between them. Written as DNA, the CDR3 is TGTGCCATCAGTGAGTCGCTTAGCAGGGGAAAAGAGACCCAGTACTTC. Protein sequence: CAISESLSRGKETQYF.

The V and J genes are TRBV7-2 and TRBJ2-5, with D possibly being TRBD1 (5 bases). Trimming cost V 3 bases and J 5 bases, with 13 bases left between them. CDR1 and CDR2 from the germline V gene are SGHTA and FQGNSA. The CDR3 length is 14 residues. The CDR3 DNA is TGTGCCAGCAGCTTCGGAAACAGACAGGAGACCCAGTACTTC. It specifies CASSFGNRQETQYF.

This clone was recorded a few times. The sample has other DNA sequences that encode this CDR3 too. The chain is built from TRBV30 and TRBJ1-5; unclear D gene. V was shortened by 2 bases and J by 1 base, with 6 bases between the two germline ends. CDR1 is GTSNPN, CDR2 SVGIG, per germline (reference sequence). The length of the CDR3 is 13 residues. CDR3 nucleotide sequence: TGTGCCTGGAGTCGGGGAAGCAATCAGCCCCAGCATTTT. This sequence encodes CAWSRGSNQPQHF.

The chain couples TRBV2 to TRBJ1-4; 9 positions agree with TRBD1. The germline gives CDR1 SNHLY, CDR2 FYNNEI. The J segment lost 2 bases and the V segment lost 8 bases, leaving 9 bases of the junction unmatched. CDR3 length equals 16 residues. The CDR3 DNA reads TGTGCCAGCTGGTACAGGGGGCGAACGACTAATGAAAAACTGTTTTTT. This translates into CASWYRGRTTNEKLFF.

The V gene is TRBV11-2, the J gene TRBJ2-2, with 8 bases fitting TRBD2. Trimming cost V 5 bases and J 6 bases; bases outside gene matches: 11. The V gene's germline CDR1 is SGHAT and CDR2 FQNNGV. The CDR3 is made up of 16 amino acids. The CDR3 protein is CASSRPGLALSGELFF. CDR3 coding DNA: TGTGCCAGCAGCCGACCCGGACTAGCATTATCCGGGGAGCTGTTTTTT.

The genes are TRBV7-9 and TRBJ2-7; D may be TRBD1 (5 bases). The length of the CDR3 is 13 residues. From germline, CDR1 is SEHNR and CDR2 FQNEAQ (reference sequence). Trimming left V 5 bases short and J 3 bases short, with 11 bases between. In nucleotides, the CDR3 is TGTGCCAGCAGCGCTCAAACAGGCTACGAGCAGTACTTC. Amino acids: CASSAQTGYEQYF.

The J gene is TRBJ1-5, the V gene TRBV2; 7 bases are shared with TRBD1. Germline CDR1 reads SNHLY; CDR2 reads FYNNEI. The CDR3 runs 14 residues. V was clipped by 1 base and J by 7 bases; unmatched bases: 4. CDR3 region: CASSEEGAGQPQHF. The CDR3 bases are TGTGCCAGCAGTGAAGAGGGGGCGGGACAGCCCCAGCATTTT.

The rearrangement uses TRBV21-1 and TRBJ1-1; the table's D call, TRBD1, has no DNA check behind it. TRBV21-1 is described as a pseudogene. The CDR3 loop spans 13 amino acids. The CDR3, as DNA: TGTGCCAGCAGGGGACAGGGCGACACTGAAGCTTTCTTT. Translated: CASRGQGDTEAFF.

The rearrangement links TRBV7-2 to TRBJ2-1, with D tentatively TRBD1 (6 bases). The CDR3 sequence is 18 residues long. Trimming pared 1 base from V and 6 bases from J, leaving 22 bases between. Per the germline V gene, CDR1 is SGHTA and CDR2 is FQGNSA. The CDR3 reads CASSLESGALWSFNEQFF. CDR3 nucleotides: TGTGCCAGCAGCTTAGAGTCAGGGGCTCTATGGTCGTTCAATGAGCAGTTCTTC.

V usage is TRBV7-8 and J usage is TRBJ1-5; possibly TRBD1 for D (6 bases). This CDR3 contains 17 residues. Trimming left V 1 base short and J 7 bases short, with 20 bases between. Germline V lookup: CDR1 SGHVS, CDR2 FQNEAQ. CDR3 residues: CASSLVGHGGSGQPQHF. The CDR3 nucleotides are TGTGCCAGCAGCTTAGTGGGACATGGGGGCTCTGGGCAGCCCCAGCATTTT.

V gene TRBV7-2 combines with J gene TRBJ2-7, with D possibly matching TRBD2 (6 bases). The CDR3 is 12 amino acids. CDR1 is SGHTA, CDR2 FQGNSA, per germline. V lost 3 bases to trimming and J lost 6 bases, with 9 bases between them. The CDR3 sequence: CASSFSAGEQYF. For the CDR3, the DNA is TGTGCCAGCAGCTTCTCAGCGGGCGAGCAGTACTTC.

The J gene is TRBJ2-5, the V gene TRBV6-1; D is perhaps TRBD1 (6 bases). CDR1 is MNHNS and CDR2 is SASEGT in the germline V gene. The CDR3 extends over 13 amino acids. V shed 6 bases and J shed 5 bases, with 13 bases lying between them. The CDR3 reads CASSEGQGETQYF. CDR3 nucleotides: TGTGCCAGCAGCGAGGGTCAGGGGGAGACCCAGTACTTC.

The V and J genes are TRBV30 and TRBJ1-5; D uncertain. Germline CDR1 is GTSNPN and CDR2 is SVGIG (reference sequence). V was pared by 3 bases and J by 4 bases, with 13 bases between. The CDR3 runs to 14 residues. This CDR3 reads CAWSHVGGNQPQHF. CDR3 DNA: TGTGCCTGGAGCCACGTTGGCGGAAATCAGCCCCAGCATTTT.

The chain couples TRBV2 to TRBJ1-2, with 9 nucleotides matching TRBD1. The CDR3 is 14 residues long. V gave up 5 bases and J gave up 4 bases; unmatched junction bases: 5. CDR1 and CDR2 from the germline V gene are SNHLY and FYNNEI. The CDR3 DNA sequence: TGTGCCAGCAGTCCCGGGACAGGGATCTATGGCTACACCTTC. Amino acid sequence: CASSPGTGIYGYTF. Full variable domain (missing parts from reference TRBV2 and TRBJ1-2): EPEVTQTPSHQVTQMGQEVILRCVPISNHLYFYWYRQILGQKVEFLVSFYNNEISEKSEIFDDQFSVERPDGSNFTLKIRSTKLEDSAMYFCASSPGTGIYGYTFGSGTRLTVV.

The chain links TRBV19 to TRBJ1-3; the D is unclear. From germline, CDR1 is LNHDA and CDR2 SQIVND (reference sequence). V lost 7 bases and J 0 bases, leaving 19 bases between the germline ends. This CDR3 is built from 17 residues. This CDR3 reads CASTKGRAVASGNTIYF. Written as DNA, the CDR3 is TGTGCCAGTACCAAAGGGAGAGCGGTTGCCTCTGGAAACACCATATATTTT.

This rearrangement joins TRBV5-4 to TRBJ2-7, with 11 bases lining up with TRBD1. Germline V gene lookup returns CDR1 SGHNT and CDR2 YYREEE (reference sequence). This CDR3 comprises 15 residues. V shed 4 bases, J shed 3 bases, and the junction held 6 bases outside the gene matches. The CDR3 DNA reads as TGTGCCAGCAGCCCCACCGGGACAGGGGGCTACGAGCAGTACTTC. This gives the protein CASSPTGTGGYEQYF.

The chain links TRBV19 to TRBJ1-6, with a weak D call TRBD1 (6 bases). Trimming shortened V by 5 bases and J by 9 bases, and 17 bases separated the two germline ends. This CDR3 region has 15 residues. Germline CDR1 LNHDA, CDR2 SQIVND (reference sequence). CDR3 region: CASSGAGASGSPLHF. The CDR3 coding sequence is TGTGCCAGTAGTGGCGCAGGGGCTTCGGGTTCACCCCTCCACTTT.

This clone was seen only once. This chain uses TRBV2 with TRBJ1-1; no clear D. Germline CDR1 reads SNHLY; CDR2 reads FYNNEI. Trimming removed 3 bases from V and 0 bases from J, with 8 bases in between. This CDR3 has 14 amino acids. The CDR3 reads CASSDRFLNTEAFF. The CDR3 nucleotides read TGTGCCAGCAGTGACAGGTTTCTGAACACTGAAGCTTTCTTT.

The rearrangement uses TRBV7-7 and TRBJ1-5; D gene uncertain. This CDR3 has 14 residues. Deletions cut 3 bases from V and 5 bases from J, with 11 bases between. Germline values: CDR1 SSHAT, CDR2 FNYEAQ (reference sequence). The CDR3 region is CASSFGERHQPQHF. The CDR3 DNA is TGTGCCAGCAGCTTTGGGGAGAGACATCAGCCCCAGCATTTT.

This clone came up a few times. The V and J genes are TRBV6-5 and TRBJ1-5, with 7 positions matching TRBD1. The junction had 8 bases not matched to a gene; V was cut back by 5 bases and J by 7 bases. The CDR3 totals 14 residues. CDR1 and CDR2 from the germline V gene are MNHEY and SVGAGI. The CDR3 DNA sequence: TGTGCCAGCAGTCCACAGGGGAGAGGACAGCCCCAGCATTTT. Protein product: CASSPQGRGQPQHF.

A few counts support this clone. The chain employs TRBV19 and TRBJ1-4; 9 bases line up with TRBD1. The CDR3 has 15 residues. After removal of 6 bases from V and 2 bases from J, the junction contained 4 bases not matched to a gene. The germline V gene has CDR1 LNHDA and CDR2 SQIVND (reference sequence). The CDR3 nucleotides are TGTGCCAGTAGCGTACAGGGGGCTACTAATGAAAAACTGTTTTTT. Translation: CASSVQGATNEKLFF.

The chain recombines TRBV19 with TRBJ1-1, with D perhaps matching TRBD1 (6 bases). V was cut by 3 bases and J by 3 bases, with 14 bases left in between. The CDR3 runs 15 residues. CDR1 is LNHDA, CDR2 SQIVND, per germline (reference sequence). CDR3 loop: CASSIPSGADTEAFF. CDR3 in DNA: TGTGCCAGTAGTATTCCTTCAGGGGCGGACACTGAAGCTTTCTTT.

This clone was seen a handful of times. This chain connects TRBV30 to TRBJ1-2, with D unclear. Germline V gives CDR1 GTSNPN, CDR2 SVGIG (reference sequence). The CDR3 has 14 amino acids. V lost 7 bases, J lost 4 bases, and 19 bases lay in between. The CDR3 DNA is TGTGCCTACACCTTCCCCCCATCAACCTATGGCTACACCTTC. It translates to CAYTFPPSTYGYTF.

The rearrangement joins TRBV5-1 to TRBJ2-3; weak D call: TRBD1 (6 bases). Trimming cost V 2 bases and J 3 bases, with 13 bases left between them. This CDR3 is built from 15 residues. The V gene's germline CDR1 is SGHRS and CDR2 YFSETQ. The CDR3 DNA follows: TGCGCCAGCAGCTTAGCCACAGGGACGACAGATACGCAGTATTTT. Its translation is CASSLATGTTDTQYF.

The count of this clone is one. The chain combines TRBV14 with TRBJ2-3, with D perhaps matching TRBD2 (6 bases). This CDR3 is built from 15 residues. The V gene's germline CDR1 is SGHDN and CDR2 FVKESK. V gave up 4 bases and J gave up 0 bases, with 11 bases separating them. The chain's CDR3 is CASSRAGTSTDTQYF. In nucleotides, the CDR3 is TGTGCCAGCAGCCGAGCCGGGACTAGCACAGATACGCAGTATTTT.